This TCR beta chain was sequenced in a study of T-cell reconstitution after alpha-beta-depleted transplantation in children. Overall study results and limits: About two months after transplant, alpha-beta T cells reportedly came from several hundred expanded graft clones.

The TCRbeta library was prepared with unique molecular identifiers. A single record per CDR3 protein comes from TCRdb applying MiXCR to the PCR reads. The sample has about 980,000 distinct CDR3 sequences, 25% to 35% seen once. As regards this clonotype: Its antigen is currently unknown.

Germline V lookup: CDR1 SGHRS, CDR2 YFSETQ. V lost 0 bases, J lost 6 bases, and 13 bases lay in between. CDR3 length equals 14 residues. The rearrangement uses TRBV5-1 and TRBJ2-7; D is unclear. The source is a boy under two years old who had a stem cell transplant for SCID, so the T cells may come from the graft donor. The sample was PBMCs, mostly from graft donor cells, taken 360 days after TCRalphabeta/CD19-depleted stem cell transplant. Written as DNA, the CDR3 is TGCGCCAGCAGCTTGGAGCTTAGCCCGGTCGAGCAGTACTTC. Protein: CASSLELSPVEQYF.